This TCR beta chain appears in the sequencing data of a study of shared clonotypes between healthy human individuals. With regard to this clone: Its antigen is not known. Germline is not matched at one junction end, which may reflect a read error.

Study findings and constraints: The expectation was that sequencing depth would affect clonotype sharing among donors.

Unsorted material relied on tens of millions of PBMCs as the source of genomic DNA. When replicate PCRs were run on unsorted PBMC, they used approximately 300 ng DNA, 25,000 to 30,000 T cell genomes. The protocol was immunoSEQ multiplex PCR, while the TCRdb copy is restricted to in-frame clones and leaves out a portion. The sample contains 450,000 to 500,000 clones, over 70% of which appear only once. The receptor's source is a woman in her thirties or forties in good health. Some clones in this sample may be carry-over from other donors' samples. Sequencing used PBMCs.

CDR3 region: CASSLDGSSGNTMYF. DNA for the CDR3: TGCGCCAGCAGCTTAGACGGAAGCTCTGGAAACACCATGTATTTT. The V gene is TRBV5-1, the J gene TRBJ1-3; D unresolved. The CDR3 is made up of 15 amino acids. Germline assignment: CDR1 SGHRS and CDR2 YFSETQ.